This is a list of T cell receptor beta chains from one sample in a study of Ad26.COV2.S vaccination and SARS-CoV-2 variants. The assay was immunoSEQ multiplex PCR, and TCRdb's table has in-frame clones only and misses some. Among fewer than 900,000 clones listed, around 90% were seen once. Sequencing was performed on peripheral blood, taken in a trial of Ad26.COV2.S vaccine versus placebo. These receptors came from a person between 18 and 65 years old who received the Ad26.COV2.S COVID-19 vaccine or a placebo. Both conserved end residues are part of each CDR3. D genes are given only for firm matches. The listing skips clone size in some rows; elsewhere it reads once, few, many or a size class.

length	V	D	size	J	CDR3	DNA
13	TRBV12-3/TRBV12-4	NA	NA	TRBJ2-5	CASSRTGPGTQYF	TGTGCCAGCAGTCGGACGGGGCCGGGGACCCAGTACTTC
13	TRBV7-2	NA	NA	TRBJ1-2	CAWRGGWFDGYTF	TGTGCCTGGCGGGGGGGGTGGTTTGATGGCTACACCTTC
11	TRBV12-3/TRBV12-4	NA	NA	TRBJ1-3	CASSLQNTIYF	TGTGCCAGCAGTTTACAAAACACCATATATTTT
15	TRBV6-5	NA	once	TRBJ2-1	CATESTGNSYNEQFF	TGTGCCACGGAGAGCACAGGGAACTCCTACAATGAGCAGTTCTTC
14	TRBV10-1	NA	NA	TRBJ1-1	CASSEPAKPTEAFF	TGCGCCAGCAGTGAGCCGGCCAAGCCCACTGAAGCTTTCTTT
15	TRBV7-9	NA	many	TRBJ1-6	CASRSEQGGHSPLHF	TGTGCCAGCAGATCTGAACAGGGTGGACATTCACCCCTCCACTTT
14	TRBV6-5	NA	NA	TRBJ1-1	CASSFGRRNTEAFF	TGTGCCAGCAGTTTTGGACGGAGGAACACTGAAGCTTTCTTT
15	TRBV5-1	TRBD1	once	TRBJ2-7	CASSPGTGLTYEQYF	TGCGCCAGCAGCCCCGGGACAGGGCTCACCTACGAGCAGTACTTC
13	TRBV18	NA	NA	TRBJ1-1	CASSPSMDTEAFF	TGTGCCAGCTCACCATCTATGGACACTGAAGCTTTCTTT
18	TRBV5-1	NA	NA	TRBJ2-7	CASSLGAWGGPTPYEQYF	TGCGCCAGCAGCTTGGGAGCTTGGGGGGGCCCAACCCCCTACGAGCAGTACTTC
13	TRBV6-6	NA	once	TRBJ2-7	CASRTGEAYEQYF	TGTGCCAGCAGGACGGGAGAAGCCTACGAGCAGTACTTC
15	TRBV24-1	TRBD1	once	TRBJ2-7	CATSKSGLGTGEQYF	TGTGCCACCAGTAAGAGCGGGCTAGGGACAGGGGAGCAGTACTTC
15	TRBV3-1/TRBV3-2	TRBD2	NA	TRBJ2-3	CASSESGRGTDTQYF	TGTGCCAGCAGCGAGAGCGGGAGGGGGACAGATACGCAGTATTTT
13	TRBV2	NA	NA	TRBJ1-5	CASALNSNQPQHF	TGTGCCAGCGCTCTAAATAGCAATCAGCCCCAGCATTTT
10	TRBV29-1	NA	NA	TRBJ2-5	CSEGEETQYF	TGCAGCGAAGGGGAAGAGACCCAGTACTTC
16	TRBV19	TRBD2	NA	TRBJ2-2	CASSILLGGSTGELFF	TGTGCCAGTAGTATACTTCTCGGGGGGAGCACCGGGGAGCTGTTTTTT
14	TRBV19	TRBD2	NA	TRBJ2-3	CASRLAGGTDTQYF	TGTGCCAGTAGACTAGCGGGGGGCACAGATACGCAGTATTTT
15	TRBV7-2	NA	NA	TRBJ1-4	CASSTSGLSNEKLFF	TGTGCCAGCAGCACATCGGGTCTTAGTAATGAAAAACTGTTTTTT